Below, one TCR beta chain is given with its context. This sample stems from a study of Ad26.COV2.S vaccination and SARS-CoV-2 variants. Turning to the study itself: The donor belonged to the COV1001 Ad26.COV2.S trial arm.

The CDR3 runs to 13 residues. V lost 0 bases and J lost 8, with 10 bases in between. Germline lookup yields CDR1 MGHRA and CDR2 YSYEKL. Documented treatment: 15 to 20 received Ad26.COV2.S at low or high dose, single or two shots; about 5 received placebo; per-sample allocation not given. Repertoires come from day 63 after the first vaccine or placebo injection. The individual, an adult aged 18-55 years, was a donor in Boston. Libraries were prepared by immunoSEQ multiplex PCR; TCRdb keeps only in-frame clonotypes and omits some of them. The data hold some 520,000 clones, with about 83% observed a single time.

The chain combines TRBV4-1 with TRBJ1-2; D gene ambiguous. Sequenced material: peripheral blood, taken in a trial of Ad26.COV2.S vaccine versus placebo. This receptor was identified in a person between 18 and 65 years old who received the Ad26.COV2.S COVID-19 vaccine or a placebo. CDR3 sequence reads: CASSQESPRGYTF. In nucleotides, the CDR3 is TGCGCCAGCAGCCAAGAGTCTCCCCGGGGCTACACCTTC.